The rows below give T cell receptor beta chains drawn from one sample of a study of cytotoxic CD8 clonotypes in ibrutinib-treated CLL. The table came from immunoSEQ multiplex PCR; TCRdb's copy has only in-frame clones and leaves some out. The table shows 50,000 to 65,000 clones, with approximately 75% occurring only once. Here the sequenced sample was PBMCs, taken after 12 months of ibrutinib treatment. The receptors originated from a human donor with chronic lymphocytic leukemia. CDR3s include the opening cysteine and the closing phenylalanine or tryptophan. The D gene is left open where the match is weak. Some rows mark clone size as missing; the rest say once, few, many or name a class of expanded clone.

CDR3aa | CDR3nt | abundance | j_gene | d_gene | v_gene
CASSLDPGPYEQYF | TGTGCCAGCAGCTTAGACCCTGGCCCGTACGAGCAGTACTTC | NA | TRBJ2-7 | NA | TRBV7-6
CASSSGGGRPLETQYF | TGTGCCAGCAGCTCGGGCGGGGGCCGCCCACTCGAGACCCAGTACTTC | NA | TRBJ2-5 | NA | TRBV5-4
CASSLGHGSGNTIYF | TGTGCCAGCAGCTTGGGGCACGGCTCTGGAAACACCATATATTTT | NA | TRBJ1-3 | NA | TRBV5-8
CASRSLTVSDGYTF | TGTGCCAGCAGGTCCCTGACCGTTTCGGATGGCTACACCTTC | NA | TRBJ1-2 | NA | TRBV7-9
CASSADRGRLGQYF | TGTGCCAGCAGTGCAGACAGGGGGCGCCTTGGGCAGTACTTC | NA | TRBJ2-7 | TRBD1 | TRBV2
CASSIAPGQLWGYTF | TGTGCCAGTAGTATAGCCCCAGGACAGTTGTGGGGCTACACCTTC | NA | TRBJ1-2 | NA | TRBV19
CASSFRGFVASYEQYF | TGTGCCAGCAGCTTCAGAGGGTTCGTCGCCTCCTACGAGCAGTACTTC | NA | TRBJ2-7 | NA | TRBV7-2
CASSPLGGQLPTNTGELFF | TGTGCCAGCTCACCACTTGGTGGACAGCTCCCAACGAACACCGGGGAGCTGTTTTTT | few | TRBJ2-2 | NA | TRBV18
CASSLSVRGYGYTF | TGTGCCAGCAGTTTATCAGTCCGGGGCTATGGCTACACCTTC | NA | TRBJ1-2 | NA | TRBV28
CAWSGAGMEETQYF | TGTGCCTGGAGTGGGGCGGGGATGGAAGAGACCCAGTACTTC | few | TRBJ2-5 | NA | TRBV30
CASSLAGGPTDTQYF | TGTGCCAGCAGCTTAGCGGGAGGGCCTACAGATACGCAGTATTTT | NA | TRBJ2-3 | TRBD2 | TRBV11-2
CASSLPNNEQFF | TGTGCCAGCAGTTTACCGAACAATGAGCAGTTCTTC | NA | TRBJ2-1 | NA | TRBV28
CASSSGLAGYEQYF | TGTGCCAGCAGCTCCGGACTAGCGGGATACGAGCAGTACTTC | NA | TRBJ2-7 | TRBD2 | TRBV5-6
CASSTQTGEDEKLFF | TGTGCCAGCAGCACCCAGACAGGGGAGGATGAAAAACTGTTTTTT | few | TRBJ1-4 | TRBD1 | TRBV7-9
CASSGGTGVGEQYF | TGTGCCAGCAGCGGCGGGACAGGGGTGGGCGAGCAGTACTTC | NA | TRBJ2-7 | TRBD1 | TRBV6-1
CASSGDPSRSGTSTDTQYF | TGTGCCAGCAGCGGAGACCCCTCAAGGAGCGGGACCAGCACAGATACGCAGTATTTT | NA | TRBJ2-3 | TRBD2 | TRBV9
CASSPLPPPENTEAFF | TGTGCCAGCTCACCTCTTCCCCCCCCCGAGAACACTGAAGCTTTCTTT | NA | TRBJ1-1 | NA | TRBV18
CSVELSRVGGQYF | TGCAGCGTTGAGCTTTCCCGGGTGGGTGGGCAGTACTTC | NA | TRBJ2-7 | NA | TRBV29-1
CASSQVSSFEAFF | TGTGCCAGCAGCCAAGTTTCTTCCTTTGAAGCTTTCTTT | NA | TRBJ1-1 | NA | TRBV4-2
CASTLQEHYEQYF | TGTGCCAGCACCCTACAGGAGCACTACGAGCAGTACTTC | NA | TRBJ2-7 | NA | TRBV2
CASSLGQIGTKYNEQFF | TGTGCCAGCAGCTTAGGCCAGATCGGGACCAAATACAATGAGCAGTTCTTC | NA | TRBJ2-1 | NA | TRBV7-9
CASSRGTGAYEQYF | TGTGCCAGCAGCCGGGGGACAGGGGCCTACGAGCAGTACTTC | NA | TRBJ2-7 | TRBD1 | TRBV7-9
CASSLDPRSYEQYF | TGTGCCAGCAGCTTAGACCCCAGAAGCTACGAGCAGTACTTC | NA | TRBJ2-7 | NA | TRBV11-2
CASSLAGRVSGELFF | TGTGCCAGCAGCTTGGCCGGTCGGGTATCCGGGGAGCTGTTTTTT | NA | TRBJ2-2 | NA | TRBV5-4